Each of the 32 T cell receptor beta chains below was sequenced from the same sample in a study of T cells after somatic rescue of genetic block. The protocol was immunoSEQ multiplex PCR, while the TCRdb copy is restricted to in-frame clones and leaves out a portion. The data contain approximately 71,000 clones, around 92% of them singletons. Sequences were obtained from peripheral blood mononuclear cells (PBMCs). These receptors were taken from a man in his forties.

The V call is TRBV27, the J call TRBJ2-7; 7 nucleotides agree with TRBD1. The CDR3 length is 16 residues. The germline CDR1 and CDR2 sequences are MNHEY and SMNVEV (reference sequence). J was trimmed by 0 bases and V by 4 bases; bases with no gene match: 9. In DNA, the CDR3 is TGTGCCAGCAGTTCATTTGGGACAGAGAGCTCCTACGAGCAGTACTTC. This codes for CASSSFGTESSYEQYF.

The genes are TRBV7-9 and TRBJ1-2, with 7 bases identical to TRBD1. With V trimmed by 5 bases and J by 4 bases, 7 bases remained unmatched. The CDR3 has 14 amino acids. Per the germline V gene, CDR1 is SEHNR and CDR2 is FQNEAQ (reference sequence). CDR3 nucleotide sequence: TGTGCCAGCAGCACAGGGGTAGCTGGCTATGGCTACACCTTC. Translated: CASSTGVAGYGYTF.

This clone was seen once. The genes are TRBV19 and TRBJ2-7, with 13 bases lining up with TRBD2. The CDR3 is 16 residues long. Germline loops: CDR1 LNHDA, CDR2 SQIVND (reference sequence). After removal of 6 bases from V and 2 bases from J, the junction contained 7 bases not matched to a gene. The CDR3 protein is CASRRTSGSGAYEQYF. In nucleotides, the CDR3 is TGTGCCAGTAGGAGGACTAGCGGGAGTGGGGCCTACGAGCAGTACTTC.

V is TRBV5-3 and J is TRBJ2-7, with a tentative D call TRBD1 (5 bases). TRBV5-3 is an ORF; its function is uncertain. The germline V and J ends were trimmed by 2 bases and 2 bases, with 8 bases remaining between them. This CDR3 spans 13 amino acids. CDR3: CARSFQGAYEQYF. The CDR3 DNA reads TGTGCCAGAAGCTTTCAAGGGGCCTACGAGCAGTACTTC.

This chain connects TRBV19 to TRBJ1-4; perhaps TRBD1 as D (5 bases). Germline lookup yields CDR1 LNHDA and CDR2 SQIVND (reference sequence). V was pared by 2 bases and J by 7 bases, with 20 bases between. The CDR3 sequence is 17 residues long. The CDR3 spells CASSILTGWKGIEKLFF. Here the CDR3 DNA reads TGTGCCAGTAGTATACTTACAGGTTGGAAGGGGATTGAAAAACTGTTTTTT. The complete variable domain, with remaining parts taken from reference TRBV19 and TRBJ1-4, reads DGGITQSPKYLFRKEGQNVTLSCEQNLNHDAMYWYRQDPGQGLRLIYYSQIVNDFQKGDIAEGYSVSREKKESFPLTVTSAQKNPTAFYLCASSILTGWKGIEKLFFGSGTQLSVL.

The DNA of the CDR3 is TGTGCCAGCAGGAGGGGGAGTACAGATACGCAGTATTTT. Translation gives CASRRGSTDTQYF. The rearrangement links TRBV2 to TRBJ2-3, with D perhaps matching TRBD1 (6 bases). This CDR3 has 13 residues. Germline CDR1 SNHLY, CDR2 FYNNEI. Trimming shortened V by 6 bases and J by 3 bases, and 10 bases separated the two germline ends.

This chain connects TRBV5-4 to TRBJ2-1; possible D gene TRBD1, 5 bases. The CDR3 runs to 13 residues. The germline CDR1 and CDR2 sequences are SGHNT and YYREEE (reference sequence). V shed 4 bases and J shed 8 bases, with 13 bases lying between them. The CDR3 protein is CASSPTGVDEQFF. The CDR3 DNA reads as TGTGCCAGCAGCCCTACAGGTGTCGATGAGCAGTTCTTC.

V is TRBV28 and J is TRBJ1-2; a weak D match, TRBD1 (5 bases). This CDR3 spans 14 amino acids. Trimming removed 6 bases at V and 4 bases at J, with 15 bases between. From germline, CDR1 is MDHEN and CDR2 SYDVKM. This CDR3 reads CASSGWGETYGYTF. CDR3 DNA sequence: TGTGCCAGCAGCGGATGGGGGGAGACCTATGGCTACACCTTC.

The chain carries TRBV2 and TRBJ2-7; D is perhaps TRBD1 (5 bases). The length of the CDR3 is 14 residues. Per germline, CDR1 SNHLY and CDR2 FYNNEI. The V end lost 4 bases, the J end lost 3 bases, and 13 bases lay between the germline ends. The CDR3 nucleotides are TGTGCCAGCAGTGTTAGGCAGGGCTACTACGAGCAGTACTTC. It encodes CASSVRQGYYEQYF. The complete variable domain, with remaining parts taken from reference TRBV2 and TRBJ2-7, reads EPEVTQTPSHQVTQMGQEVILRCVPISNHLYFYWYRQILGQKVEFLVSFYNNEISEKSEIFDDQFSVERPDGSNFTLKIRSTKLEDSAMYFCASSVRQGYYEQYFGPGTRLTVT.

The chain links TRBV27 to TRBJ2-3; D perhaps matches TRBD1 (5 bases). The V end was cut by 4 bases, the J end by 2 bases, with 13 bases between. CDR1 is MNHEY, CDR2 SMNVEV, per germline (reference sequence). The CDR3 has 15 residues. This chain's CDR3 is CASSSGRAYTDTQYF. The CDR3 DNA sequence: TGTGCCAGCAGTTCCGGCAGGGCGTACACAGATACGCAGTATTTT.

The J gene is TRBJ2-7, the V gene TRBV15; 7 bases agree with TRBD2. Per germline, CDR1 LNHNV and CDR2 YYDKDF (reference sequence). Trimming cost V 8 bases and J 6 bases; bases outside gene matches: 7. The CDR3 spans 12 residues. The CDR3 DNA is TGTGCCACCGCGCCTGGCGGGGGCGAGCAGTACTTC. Protein sequence: CATAPGGGEQYF.

The chain carries TRBV9 and TRBJ2-2; 9 bases map to TRBD1. Germline trimming cut 4 bases from V and 6 bases from J; bases unmatched to any gene: 13. Germline assignment: CDR1 SGDLS and CDR2 YYNGEE. The CDR3 has 17 residues. The CDR3 here is CASSPPPGQGGAGELFF. The DNA for the CDR3 is TGTGCCAGCAGCCCCCCGCCGGGACAGGGAGGCGCCGGGGAGCTGTTTTTT. Filled out from reference TRBV9 and TRBJ2-2, the complete variable domain reads DSGVTQTPKHLITATGQRVTLRCSPRSGDLSVYWYQQSLDQGLQFLIQYYNGEERAKGNILERFSAQQFPDLHSELNLSSLELGDSALYFCASSPPPGQGGAGELFFGEGSRLTVL.

The chain combines TRBV6-1 with TRBJ2-7; 9 nucleotides align to TRBD1. The CDR3 has 14 amino acids. Trimming took 6 bases from V and 4 from J; bases not matched to a gene: 7. CDR1 is MNHNS, CDR2 SASEGT, per germline. CDR3 sequence (DNA): TGTGCCAGCAGAGGGGGACAGGGACGGTACGAGCAGTACTTC. Amino acid sequence: CASRGGQGRYEQYF.

The V and J genes are TRBV7-8 and TRBJ2-1, with D possibly being TRBD1 or TRBD2 (7 bases each). The germline CDR1 and CDR2 sequences are SGHVS and FQNEAQ. This CDR3 region has 14 residues. Trimming pared 5 bases from V and 7 bases from J, leaving 15 bases between. The CDR3 sequence: CASSQNRGGNEQFF. CDR3 bases: TGTGCCAGCAGCCAAAACAGGGGAGGGAATGAGCAGTTCTTC.

J is TRBJ1-2 and V is TRBV6-1, with D possibly TRBD1 on 6 matching bases. The V and J ends lost 3 bases and 4 bases respectively, with 12 bases between them. There are 14 residues in the CDR3. CDR1 and CDR2 from the germline V gene are MNHNS and SASEGT. The CDR3 here is CASSDGGSLYGYTF. The CDR3 DNA reads TGTGCCAGCAGTGATGGGGGCAGCCTCTATGGCTACACCTTC.

The chain has TRBV6-6 and TRBJ1-4; D call uncertain. Trimming cost V 5 bases and J 1 base, with 14 bases left between them. This CDR3 has 16 residues. The germline CDR1 and CDR2 sequences are MNHNY and SVGAGI (reference sequence). CDR3 sequence (DNA): TGTGCCAGCAGTCCAGCAGGTCTGCGAACTAATGAAAAACTGTTTTTT. Translation: CASSPAGLRTNEKLFF.

The rearrangement joins TRBV10-3 to TRBJ2-5; D remains ambiguous. CDR3 length: 11 residues. V lost 2 bases, J lost 4 bases, and 2 bases lay in between. CDR1 and CDR2 from the germline V gene are ENHRY and SYGVKD. In nucleotides, the CDR3 is TGTGCCATCAGTGAGGGAGAGACCCAGTACTTC. Amino acids: CAISEGETQYF.

The chain carries TRBV6-5 and TRBJ1-6, with a weak D call TRBD1 (5 bases). V lost 9 bases and J 5 bases, leaving 11 bases between the germline ends. Per the germline V gene, CDR1 is MNHEY and CDR2 is SVGAGI. The CDR3 is 13 amino acids. CDR3 in DNA: TGTGCCAGTCAGACAGAAAATAATTCACCCCTCCACTTT. The encoded protein is CASQTENNSPLHF.

Remarks on this clone: The junction departs from germline at one end; a sequencing error may be responsible. This chain connects TRBV4-3 to TRBJ2-2, with TRBD2 identical over 10 bases. This CDR3 is 16 amino acids long. The V gene's germline CDR1 is LGHNA and CDR2 YSLEER. The CDR3 protein is CASSQDLAGEHRGAVF. CDR3 nucleotide sequence: TGCGCCAGCAGCCAAGACCTAGCGGGAGAACACCGGGGAGCTGTTTTT.

This chain joins TRBV11-2 and TRBJ2-5, with 8 bases identical to TRBD2. The germline CDR1 and CDR2 sequences are SGHAT and FQNNGV. CDR3 length: 14 amino acids. Germline trimming cut 2 bases from V and 5 bases from J; bases unmatched to any gene: 4. The CDR3 loop is CASSLLAGPETQYF. CDR3 DNA: TGTGCCAGCAGCTTACTAGCGGGCCCGGAGACCCAGTACTTC.

This sequence joins TRBV11-1 and TRBJ1-4; no definite D call. V lost 4 bases to trimming and J lost 4 bases, with 10 bases between them. The CDR3 totals 14 residues. CDR1 and CDR2 from the germline V gene are SGHAT and FQDESV (reference sequence). The CDR3 loop reads CASSWTSGNEKLFF. For the CDR3, the DNA is TGTGCCAGCAGCTGGACTTCCGGTAATGAAAAACTGTTTTTT.

This clone showed up just once. The rearrangement joins TRBV7-2 to TRBJ1-2; 9 nucleotides agree with TRBD1. The CDR3 has 14 residues. Germline V CDR1 and CDR2: SGHTA, FQGNSA. V lost 5 bases and J lost 7; bases outside the gene matches: 8. The CDR3 region is CASSMDRGRLGYTF. In DNA form, the CDR3 reads TGTGCCAGCAGCATGGACAGGGGAAGACTTGGCTACACCTTC.

This clone occurred once. This sequence joins TRBV18 and TRBJ2-7, with 9 bases identical to TRBD1. The CDR3 sequence is 14 residues long. CDR1 KGHSH and CDR2 LQKENI come from the germline V gene. With 6 bases clipped from V and 2 bases from J, the junction kept 5 bases outside the gene matches. The CDR3 spells CASSPGTGPYEQYF. The CDR3 DNA sequence: TGTGCCAGCTCCCCCGGGACAGGGCCCTACGAGCAGTACTTC. Based on the CDR3 plus reference TRBV18 and TRBJ2-7, the full variable domain is NAGVMQNPRHLVRRRGQEARLRCSPMKGHSHVYWYRQLPEEGLKFMVYLQKENIIDESGMPKERFSAEFPKEGPSILRIQQVVRGDSAAYFCASSPGTGPYEQYFGPGTRLTVT.

This chain uses TRBV5-1 with TRBJ1-4, with TRBD1 matching 10 bases. The CDR3 consists of 16 residues. The J segment lost 3 bases and the V segment lost 4 bases, leaving 6 bases of the junction unmatched. Germline values: CDR1 SGHRS, CDR2 YFSETQ. The CDR3, as DNA: TGCGCCAGCAGCAGGGGACAGGGGACGGCTAATGAAAAACTGTTTTTT. It encodes CASSRGQGTANEKLFF.

V usage is TRBV7-9 and J usage is TRBJ2-7; D remains unclear. Germline V gene data show CDR1 as SEHNR and CDR2 as FQNEAQ (reference sequence). CDR3 length: 13 residues. The ends were cut back, 4 bases at V and 1 base at J, with 8 bases in the middle. In DNA form, the CDR3 reads TGTGCCAGCAGCTCGGGCCAATCCTACGAGCAGTACTTC. Encoded protein: CASSSGQSYEQYF. Together with reference TRBV7-9 and TRBJ2-7, the CDR3 gives the full variable domain: DTGVSQNPRHKITKRGQNVTFRCDPISEHNRLYWYRQTLGQGPEFLTYFQNEAQLEKSRLLSDRFSAERPKGSFSTLEIQRTEQGDSAMYLCASSSGQSYEQYFGPGTRLTVT.

Worth noting for this clone: Other DNA sequences from this sample encode an identical CDR3 as well. The rearrangement uses TRBV9 and TRBJ1-1; maybe TRBD1 (6 bases). Per germline, CDR1 SGDLS and CDR2 YYNGEE. There are 15 residues in the CDR3. The V gene lost 1 base and the J gene lost 8 bases, with 18 bases spanning the gap. The CDR3 is CASSVRAGVGTEAFF. The CDR3 DNA reads as TGTGCCAGCAGCGTAAGGGCAGGGGTGGGCACCGAAGCTTTCTTT.

The gene calls are TRBV15 and TRBJ2-3; D is perhaps TRBD2 (6 bases). V dropped 0 bases and J dropped 2 bases, with 15 bases sitting between them. CDR3 length equals 17 residues. Germline assignment: CDR1 LNHNV and CDR2 YYDKDF (reference sequence). The CDR3 here is CATSREAGRGPTDTQYF. The CDR3 DNA follows: TGTGCCACCAGCAGAGAAGCTGGGCGGGGTCCCACAGATACGCAGTATTTT.

With regard to this clone: Other DNA sequences in the sample encode the same CDR3. The CDR3 here is CASSLRQNTEAFF. The CDR3 nucleotides read TGTGCCAGCAGCCTGCGCCAAAACACTGAAGCTTTCTTT. The V gene is TRBV7-3, the J gene TRBJ1-1; D is undetermined. Germline CDR1 SGHTA, CDR2 FQGTGA. V was pared by 5 bases and J by 2 bases, with 9 bases between. The CDR3 is made up of 13 amino acids.

CDR3 in DNA: TGTGCCAGCAGCGTAGCCGGGGGTAGCGGAGATACGCAGTATTTT. Protein sequence: CASSVAGGSGDTQYF. J is TRBJ2-3 and V is TRBV9; tentative D call: TRBD2 (6 bases). This CDR3 contains 15 residues. Germline-derived CDR1 and CDR2 are SGDLS and YYNGEE. Trimming pared 0 bases from V and 5 bases from J, leaving 13 bases between.

The genes are TRBV2 and TRBJ2-2; the match to TRBD1 covers 7 bases. The length of the CDR3 is 15 residues. The V segment lost 2 bases and the J segment 5 bases; nucleotides outside the gene matches: 5. Germline values: CDR1 SNHLY, CDR2 FYNNEI. The CDR3: CASSEPTGVTGELFF. CDR3 sequence (DNA): TGTGCCAGCAGTGAACCCACAGGGGTGACCGGGGAGCTGTTTTTT.

The gene calls are TRBV2 and TRBJ2-3; 8 bases agree with TRBD1. J lost 1 base, V lost 8 bases, and 14 bases had no gene match. In germline, CDR1 is SNHLY, CDR2 FYNNEI. The CDR3 extends over 17 amino acids. Here the CDR3 DNA reads TGTGCCAGCTACTTAAGAGGACAGGGTCGAGGCACAGATACGCAGTATTTT. It is translated as CASYLRGQGRGTDTQYF.

The chain links TRBV6-5 to TRBJ2-5, with 7 bases identical to TRBD1. The CDR3 extends over 16 amino acids. In germline, CDR1 is MNHEY, CDR2 SVGAGI. V lost 2 bases to trimming and J lost 3 bases; unmatched junction nucleotides: 9. The CDR3 region is CASSYRRQGVKETQYF. The CDR3 DNA reads as TGTGCCAGCAGTTACCGTCGTCAGGGGGTGAAAGAGACCCAGTACTTC.